The 16 T cell receptor beta chains below come from one sample, sequenced in a study of T cells in women clearing cervical HPV infection. TCRdb's copy holds only in-frame clones and misses some; the assay was immunoSEQ multiplex PCR. The listing records under 45,000 clones. Material: blood buffy coat. The receptors come from a woman aged 18-70 years with a cervical HPV16 infection that either progressed to CIN3+ or cleared (not recorded which).

As for this clone: Read sequence stops 3 residues before the CDR3 end, and the germline J gene provides the missing end. Other DNA sequences in this sample translate to the same CDR3. This chain links TRBV28 with TRBJ2-1; 9 bases match TRBD1. Per the germline V gene, CDR1 is MDHEN and CDR2 is SYDVKM. Trimming at V came to 6 bases and at J to 8 bases, leaving 11 bases not matched to a gene. The length of the CDR3 is 15 residues. This chain's CDR3 is CASSLGQGIGYEQFF. The sequenced CDR3 bases are TGTGCCAGCAGCTTAGGACAGGGGATCGGTTATGAG.

Turning to this clone: The sequence runs out 3 residues before the end of the CDR3; the remainder is reconstructed from the germline J gene. V and J are TRBV18 and TRBJ2-2; possibly TRBD2 for D (6 bases). CDR3 size: 16 residues. CDR1 and CDR2 from the germline V gene are KGHSH and LQKENI. Here the CDR3 reads CASSISDSYGSEKLFF. CDR3 bases read: TGTGCCAGCTCCATCTCCGACAGTTACGGGAGTGAAAAG.

As regards this clone: One end of the junction does not line up with germline, which may come from a read error. The CDR3 goes on 3 residues after the read ends, and that part is filled in from the germline J gene. The sample contains more than one DNA sequence encoding this CDR3. The chain combines TRBV5-4 with TRBJ1-3; D might be TRBD1 (6 bases). The CDR3 length is 14 residues. CDR1 is SGHNT, CDR2 YYREEE, per germline (reference sequence). The CDR3 is CASSWQGRGNTIYF. The CDR3 bases that were read are TGTGCCAGCAGCTGGCAGGGGCGAGGAAACACA.

Concerning this clone: The CDR3 end lies 3 residues beyond the end of the read and is filled in from the germline J gene. The rearrangement joins TRBV19 to TRBJ2-7, with a weak D call TRBD2 (5 bases). From germline, CDR1 is LNHDA and CDR2 SQIVND (reference sequence). Deletions cut 9 bases from V and 0 bases from J, with 12 bases between. CDR3 length: 13 amino acids. CDR3: CASAGGHSYEQYF. CDR3 DNA (partial): TGTGCCAGCGCGGGCGGCCACTCCTACGAG.

Comments on this clone: The read terminates 3 residues ahead of where the CDR3 ends, so the germline J gene completes it. The rearrangement uses TRBV12-3 or TRBV12-4 and TRBJ2-5; 7 bases are a match to TRBD1. CDR3 length: 13 amino acids. J was trimmed by 5 bases and V by 7 bases; bases with no gene match: 7. CDR3 bases read: TGTGCCAGCACCGCACCGGGACAGGAGACC. Translating gives CASTAPGQET. In full, the CDR3 reads CASTAPGQETQYF.

Note on this clone: The read ends 3 residues shy of where the CDR3 ends; the end is completed using the germline J gene. The chain employs TRBV5-4 and TRBJ2-7; a weak D match, TRBD1 (8 bases). Trimming removed 9 bases from V and 6 bases from J, with 19 bases in between. CDR3 size: 13 residues. CDR1 is SGHNT and CDR2 is YYREEE in the germline V gene (reference sequence). The DNA read from the CDR3 is TGTGCCATCGGACAGGGCCTAGCGGTCGAG. As protein: CAIGQGLAVE. The full CDR3 reads CAIGQGLAVEQYF. Filled out from reference TRBV5-4 and TRBJ2-7, the complete variable domain reads ETGVTQSPTHLIKTRGQQVTLRCSSQSGHNTVSWYQQALGQGPQFIFQYYREEENGRGNFPPRFSGLQFPNYSSELNVNALELDDSALYLCAIGQGLAVEQYFGPGTRLTVT.

With respect to this clone: The sequence runs out 3 residues before the end of the CDR3; the remainder is reconstructed from the germline J gene. The rearrangement joins TRBV7-8 to TRBJ2-1; 9 positions agree with TRBD2. The trim removed 5 bases at V and 8 bases at J, leaving 10 bases unmatched. Germline CDR1 reads SGHVS; CDR2 reads FQNEAQ. This CDR3 is built from 15 residues. The CDR3 region is CASSLRASGNYEQFF. CDR3 bases read: TGTGCCAGCAGCCTTAGGGCTAGCGGGAACTATGAG.

Notes on this clone: The read comes to an end 3 residues before the CDR3 does, leaving the germline J gene to fill in the end. The chain is built from TRBV28 and TRBJ1-2, with D possibly matching TRBD1 (5 bases). The CDR3 spans 17 residues. CDR1 is MDHEN, CDR2 SYDVKM, per germline. V lost 7 bases and J 2 bases, leaving 23 bases between the germline ends. CDR3 DNA, as far as it was read: TGTGCCAGCACCCTAGCGGGGGGGTTGAGAAAAAACTATGGC. Translating it yields CASTLAGGLRKNYG. The whole CDR3 reads CASTLAGGLRKNYGYTF.

On this clone: The CDR3 goes on 3 residues after the read ends, and that part is filled in from the germline J gene. The rearrangement links TRBV19 to TRBJ2-1; TRBD1 matches at 8 bases. With V trimmed by 7 bases and J by 0 bases, 5 bases remained unmatched. CDR1 is LNHDA, CDR2 SQIVND, per germline (reference sequence). This CDR3 contains 15 residues. The sequenced part of the CDR3 DNA is TGTGCCAGTAAAACCGGGACAGGCTCCTACAATGAG. Translating it yields CASKTGTGSYNE. The CDR3 in full is CASKTGTGSYNEQFF.

As regards this clone: The DNA ends 3 residues before the CDR3 does, and the rest of the CDR3 is filled in from the germline J gene. V usage is TRBV20-1 and J usage is TRBJ2-7, with 12 positions matching TRBD2. The V gene end was trimmed by 2 bases and the J gene end by 6 bases; junction bases not matched to a gene: 5. Looked up from germline, CDR1 is DFQATT and CDR2 is SNEGSKA (reference sequence). This CDR3 region has 14 residues. The part of the CDR3 DNA that was read is TGCAGTGCTAGACTAGCGGGAGGGCCTAGCGAG. Amino acid sequence: CSARLAGGPSE. The full-length CDR3 reads as CSARLAGGPSEQYF.

As regards this clone: The CDR3 end is not reached by the read, which stops 3 residues before it; the germline J gene fills it in. The chain employs TRBV20-1 and TRBJ2-3; 8 bases map to TRBD2. Germline CDR1 is DFQATT and CDR2 is SNEGSKA (reference sequence). CDR3 length: 15 residues. The V segment lost 3 bases and the J segment 4 bases; nucleotides outside the gene matches: 9. The DNA read from the CDR3 is TGCAGTGCTAGTTCCGGAGCGGGAGTATCAGATACG. Protein sequence: CSASSGAGVSDT. From start to end, the CDR3 is CSASSGAGVSDTQYF.

With regard to this clone: Coverage ceases 3 residues before the CDR3 finishes, and the germline J gene fills in the end. The chain recombines TRBV5-6 with TRBJ2-2; 11 bases fit TRBD1. Germline assignment: CDR1 SGHDT and CDR2 YYEEEE. The CDR3 has 15 residues. The CDR3 bases that were read are TGTGCCAGCAGCTTGGAGGGACAGGGGGATGAAAAG. It yields the protein CASSLEGQGDEK. The complete CDR3 sequence is CASSLEGQGDEKLFF.

As regards this clone: With the read ending 3 residues before the CDR3 end, the germline J gene is used to fill in that end. The chain recombines TRBV5-1 with TRBJ1-2; 12 bases align to TRBD1. CDR1 is SGHRS, CDR2 YFSETQ, per germline. J gave up 0 bases and V 2 bases, and 5 bases lay outside the gene matches. This CDR3 has 17 amino acids. CDR3 loop: CASSFSGTGGPNYGYTF. CDR3 bases read: TGCGCCAGCAGCTTTTCCGGGACAGGGGGCCCTAACTATGGC.

With regard to this clone: Read coverage stops 3 residues before the CDR3 terminus; the germline J gene supplies the remainder. V is TRBV7-3 and J is TRBJ2-7; 9 positions agree with TRBD2. Trimming at V came to 2 bases and at J to 5 bases, leaving 10 bases not matched to a gene. The CDR3 runs to 16 residues. Germline-derived CDR1 and CDR2 are SGHTA and FQGTGA. Partial CDR3 DNA: TGTGCCAGCAGCTTAGCCGCCGGGACTAGCCTCAACGAG. It is translated as CASSLAAGTSLNE. The entire CDR3 is CASSLAAGTSLNEQYF.

Note on this clone: The read terminates 3 residues before the CDR3 end, so the remaining end is supplied by the germline J gene. The rearrangement joins TRBV28 to TRBJ2-6, with TRBD1 identical over 9 bases. The CDR3 extends over 13 amino acids. The V gene's germline CDR1 is MDHEN and CDR2 SYDVKM. CDR3 residues: CATLGTGRRILTF. The sequenced CDR3 bases are TGTGCCACCCTAGGGACAGGGCGGAGAATC.

Worth noting for this clone: With the read ending 3 residues before the CDR3 end, the germline J gene is used to fill in that end. V usage is TRBV7-2 and J usage is TRBJ1-1, with D tentatively TRBD1 (6 bases). Germline loops: CDR1 SGHTA, CDR2 FQGNSA. CDR3 length: 13 amino acids. The chain's CDR3 is CASRQAGEVKAFF. Partial CDR3 DNA: TGTGCCAGCAGACAAGCAGGGGAAGTAAAA. Drawing the rest from reference TRBV7-2 and TRBJ1-1, the complete variable domain is GAGVSQSPSNKVTEKGKDVELRCDPISGHTALYWYRQSLGQGLEFLIYFQGNSAPDKSGLPSDRFSAERTGGSVSTLTIQRTQQEDSAVYLCASRQAGEVKAFFGQGTRLTVV.